Listed below are T cell receptor beta chains from one sample, sequenced in a study of blood T cell repertoires in COVID-19. TCRdb keeps only in-frame clones here, not all; method: immunoSEQ multiplex PCR. The sample has about 160,000 clones, roughly 84% seen once. Sequenced material: peripheral blood. Receptors were obtained from a woman over 75 with active or convalescent COVID-19. Each CDR3 is given with its conserved first and last residue. The D gene is left open where the match is weak. Size values are once, few and many counts, or a class for expanded clones, and some rows have none.

abundance,v_gene,d_gene,j_gene,len,CDR3nt,CDR3aa
-,TRBV5-1,TRBD1,TRBJ1-6,15,TGCGCCAGCAGCTTGCCAGGGGGCATGAGTTCACCCCTCCACTTT,CASSLPGGMSSPLHF
-,TRBV5-1,TRBD2,TRBJ2-7,15,TGCGCCAGCAGCTTGGTCCTAGCGGGAGGGAACGAGCAGTACTTC,CASSLVLAGGNEQYF
few,TRBV19,-,TRBJ2-3,15,TGTGCCAGTACCCTAGGGGGGGCCCCCACAGATACGCAGTATTTT,CASTLGGAPTDTQYF
once,TRBV18,-,TRBJ1-2,15,TGTGCCAGCTCACACCCTCGACAGCCTCCCTATGGCTACACCTTC,CASSHPRQPPYGYTF
-,TRBV24-1,-,TRBJ1-4,14,TGTGCCACCAGTGACTGGGCCGAACCGGGGAAACTGTTTTTT,CATSDWAEPGKLFF
-,TRBV5-1,TRBD2,TRBJ2-7,16,TGCGCCAGCAGCGGACCTCAGCGGGATGCCTCCTACGAGCAGTACTTC,CASSGPQRDASYEQYF
once,TRBV5-1,TRBD1,TRBJ1-5,14,TGCGCCAGCAGCTTCACAGGGGGCGATCAGCCCCAGCATTTT,CASSFTGGDQPQHF
-,TRBV2,-,TRBJ1-1,14,TGTGCCAGCAGTGTGCGGGGGGCGAGTACTGAAGCTTTCTTT,CASSVRGASTEAFF
-,TRBV3-1/TRBV3-2,-,TRBJ1-3,13,TGTGCCAGCAGCCCGGGAGGGGGAAACACCATATATTTT,CASSPGGGNTIYF
-,TRBV6-5,-,TRBJ1-1,15,TGTGCCAGCAGCTTATACCGACTTACGAACACTGAAGCTTTCTTT,CASSLYRLTNTEAFF
once,TRBV5-1,TRBD2,TRBJ2-3,16,TGCGCCAGCAGCCCCTCCGGGACTAGCGGAACAGATACGCAGTATTTT,CASSPSGTSGTDTQYF
-,TRBV20-1,-,TRBJ1-1,11,TGCAGTGCCGCCCTGAGCACTGAAGCTTTCTTT,CSAALSTEAFF
-,TRBV2,-,TRBJ1-5,15,TGTGCCAGCAGTGAAGTGGTCGGGGGGGATCAGCCCCAGCATTTT,CASSEVVGGDQPQHF
-,TRBV20-1,-,TRBJ1-5,13,TGCAGTGCTAGTACAGGGTGGAATCAGCCCCAGCATTTT,CSASTGWNQPQHF
-,TRBV24-1,TRBD1,TRBJ1-5,15,TGTGCCACCAGTGATGACAGGGGCTGGGATCAGCCCCAGCATTTT,CATSDDRGWDQPQHF
-,TRBV19,-,TRBJ1-5,15,TGTGCCAGCCAAACCCCCGGACGGGACAATCAGCCCCAGCATTTT,CASQTPGRDNQPQHF
-,TRBV12-3/TRBV12-4,-,TRBJ1-6,12,TGTGCCAGCAGCTACTATAATTCACCCCTCCACTTT,CASSYYNSPLHF
-,TRBV4-1,TRBD2,TRBJ2-5,16,TGCGCCAGCAGCCAAGACGGACTAGCGGAGGTGGAGACCCAGTACTTC,CASSQDGLAEVETQYF
-,TRBV9,TRBD2,TRBJ2-3,16,TGTGCCAGCAGCGGCCCTAGCGGGTGGGGCACAGATACGCAGTATTTT,CASSGPSGWGTDTQYF
once,TRBV6-5,TRBD1,TRBJ2-1,16,TGTGCCAGCAGTTACTCCGGGACAGGGTTTTTCAATGAGCAGTTCTTC,CASSYSGTGFFNEQFF
once,TRBV10-3,TRBD1,TRBJ1-2,14,TGTGCCATCAGTGAGTCGACAGGGGGCTATGGCTACACCTTC,CAISESTGGYGYTF
-,TRBV30,TRBD2,TRBJ2-4,14,TGTGCCTGGAGTGTACCTGCGGGGGGAGGCATTCAGTACTTC,CAWSVPAGGGIQYF
-,TRBV5-1,-,TRBJ1-1,14,TGCGCCAGCAGCTTGAAAGCGTCGACCACTGAAGCTTTCTTT,CASSLKASTTEAFF
-,TRBV6-5,-,TRBJ2-1,13,TGTGCCAGCACCCTCAGCTCCTACAATGAGCAGTTCTTC,CASTLSSYNEQFF
-,TRBV5-1,-,TRBJ1-2,14,TGCGCCAGCAGCTTGGCGGCAGGGTGGGAAGGCTACACCTTC,CASSLAAGWEGYTF
few,TRBV2,-,TRBJ1-1,15,TGTGCCAGCAGGCGGGACGGCCGGATGAACACTGAAGCTTTCTTT,CASRRDGRMNTEAFF
medium-sized,TRBV4-1,-,TRBJ2-1,18,TGCGCCAGCAGCCAAGGGACCGGGGGGCGGCCTCCTTACAATGAGCAGTTCTTC,CASSQGTGGRPPYNEQFF
-,TRBV5-1,TRBD2,TRBJ2-2,16,TGCGCCAGCAGCTCACTAGCGGGCCTGGGCACCGGGGAGCTGTTTTTT,CASSSLAGLGTGELFF
-,TRBV15,TRBD2,TRBJ2-1,15,TGTGCCACCAGCTCGGGACTAGCGGACTACAATGAGCAGTTCTTC,CATSSGLADYNEQFF
-,TRBV19,-,TRBJ1-1,13,TGTGCCAGTAGTATAGTCCAGAACACTGAAGCTTTCTTT,CASSIVQNTEAFF
once,TRBV7-8,TRBD1,TRBJ1-1,13,TGTGCCAGCAGCCTGACAGGGGGCACTGAAGCTTTCTTT,CASSLTGGTEAFF
-,TRBV20-1,TRBD2,TRBJ2-1,15,TGCAGTGCTAGTGACCCGGCGGGAGCTTTGGATGAGCAGTTCTTC,CSASDPAGALDEQFF
-,TRBV5-6,-,TRBJ1-1,12,TGTGCCAGCAGCCGGCGGGGTACTGAAGCTTTCTTT,CASSRRGTEAFF
once,TRBV9,-,TRBJ2-3,14,TGTGCCAGCAGCGTAGTACAGAACACAGATACGCAGTATTTT,CASSVVQNTDTQYF
-,TRBV2,-,TRBJ1-2,13,TGTGCCAGCAGTGAAACAGAAAACTATGGCTACACCTTC,CASSETENYGYTF
-,TRBV11-2,-,TRBJ2-5,14,TGTGCCAGCAGCTTAGGGCTGTTTCAAGAGACCCAGTACTTC,CASSLGLFQETQYF
-,TRBV3-1/TRBV3-2,-,TRBJ1-4,16,TGTGCCAGCAGCCAAGATGGAGGGCAGAATAATGAAAAACTGTTTTTT,CASSQDGGQNNEKLFF
-,TRBV5-6,-,TRBJ2-7,13,TGTGCCAGCAGCTCGACAGGGAGGCTCGAGCAGTACTTC,CASSSTGRLEQYF
-,TRBV18,-,TRBJ1-1,13,TGTGCCAGCTCACCAAGTCAGGATTTGGAAGCTTTCTTT,CASSPSQDLEAFF
-,TRBV9,TRBD2,TRBJ2-1,15,TGTGCCAGCAGCGTAACTAGCGGGAGAGGGAATGAGCAGTTCTTC,CASSVTSGRGNEQFF
-,TRBV14,TRBD1,TRBJ2-7,14,TGTGCCAGCAGCTCCCGGACAGGGCTGTACGAGCAGTACTTC,CASSSRTGLYEQYF
-,TRBV7-2,TRBD2,TRBJ2-7,16,TGTGCCAGCAGCTTAGTCGTAGCGGGAGGGTTCGACGAGCAGTACTTC,CASSLVVAGGFDEQYF
-,TRBV11-3,-,TRBJ2-5,16,TGTGCCAGCAGCTTAGGGGGGCAGCCGCCACAAGAGACCCAGTACTTC,CASSLGGQPPQETQYF
-,TRBV5-1,-,TRBJ2-3,11,TGCGCCAGCACCTTCAGGGATACGCAGTATTTT,CASTFRDTQYF
-,TRBV28,-,TRBJ1-2,11,TGTGCCAGCAGCCTCAACCGGGGCTACACCTTC,CASSLNRGYTF
-,TRBV19,TRBD1,TRBJ1-1,14,TGTGCCAGTTGTAGGGCAGGGGGGAACACTGAAGCTTTCTTT,CASCRAGGNTEAFF
-,TRBV2,-,TRBJ1-1,15,TGTGCCAGCAGATCCCAGACAGCTAGGGAAACTGAAGCTTTCTTT,CASRSQTARETEAFF
-,TRBV28,TRBD1,TRBJ1-2,15,TGTGCCAGCAGTTCTAGAGACAGGGCCACCTATGGCTACACCTTC,CASSSRDRATYGYTF
-,TRBV6-4,-,TRBJ1-2,15,TGTGCCAGCAGTTCCGACGGGACAACCCATCACGGCTACACCTTC,CASSSDGTTHHGYTF
-,TRBV10-3,TRBD1,TRBJ1-6,16,TGTGCCATCACCGACAGGGCAGAGGGCTATAATTCACCCCTCCACTTT,CAITDRAEGYNSPLHF
-,TRBV28,-,TRBJ1-1,13,TGTGCCAGCAGTCCCCCAACGGGCACTGAAGCTTTCTTT,CASSPPTGTEAFF
-,TRBV6-5,-,TRBJ1-6,14,TGTGCCAGCAGTTCGGAGCTAGCCAATTCACCCCTCCACTTT,CASSSELANSPLHF
-,TRBV30,TRBD2,TRBJ2-3,11,TGTGCCTGGAGGCTAGCGGAAACGCAGTATTTT,CAWRLAETQYF
-,TRBV6-5,-,TRBJ2-2,13,TGTGCCAGCAGTTACCTGAACACCGGGGAGCTGTTTTTT,CASSYLNTGELFF
-,TRBV19,-,TRBJ1-5,16,TGTGCCAGTAGTATAGATTCTTCAGGGGAGTGGCAGCCCCAGCATTTT,CASSIDSSGEWQPQHF
-,TRBV28,-,TRBJ2-2,16,TGTGCCAGCAGTGGTTCCGGGCAGGGCCTTTCCGGGGAGCTGTTTTTT,CASSGSGQGLSGELFF
-,TRBV28,TRBD1,TRBJ1-2,15,TGTGCCAGCAGTCCCGCCGGGACAGGGGATGATGGCTACACCTTC,CASSPAGTGDDGYTF
-,TRBV5-1,-,TRBJ2-1,15,TGCGCCAGCAGCTTGGTCCGGCCTGGGAGGAATGAGCAGTTCTTC,CASSLVRPGRNEQFF
-,TRBV6-2/TRBV6-3,TRBD1,TRBJ1-5,17,TGTGCCAGCAGCCGGGACAGGGGCCCCGGCGGCAATCAGCCCCAGCATTTT,CASSRDRGPGGNQPQHF